These T cell receptor beta chains were read from a single sample in a study of tumor-infiltrating lymphocytes in primary liver carcinoma. TCRdb re-called the multiplex PCR reads through MiXCR, storing one row per CDR3 protein. The repertoire holds 95,000 to 100,000 distinct CDR3 sequences, with about two thirds as singletons. The specimen sequenced was liver tumor tissue from sampling region 2. Source of these receptors: a woman in her sixties with primary liver carcinoma and hepatitis B virus infection. Both conserved end residues are part of each CDR3. D genes are given only for firm matches. Rows may omit the clone size; those that give it use once, few, many or a size class.

v_call: TRBV6-9
d_call: .
cdr3_length: 16
clone_size: once
j_call: TRBJ2-5
cdr3_aa: CASSYYLSQSHETQYF
cdr3_nt: TGTGCCAGCAGTTACTACTTGTCGCAGTCCCATGAGACCCAGTACTTC

v_call: TRBV6-1
d_call: .
cdr3_length: 15
clone_size: .
j_call: TRBJ1-5
cdr3_aa: CASTRTYSGNQPQHF
cdr3_nt: TGTGCCAGCACCCGAACCTACAGTGGCAATCAGCCCCAACATTTT

v_call: TRBV28
d_call: .
cdr3_length: 17
clone_size: few
j_call: TRBJ2-7
cdr3_aa: CASHPGASGIFSYEQYF
cdr3_nt: TGTGCCAGCCACCCCGGGGCTAGTGGGATTTTTTCCTACGAGCAGTACTTC

v_call: TRBV5-8
d_call: .
cdr3_length: 15
clone_size: few
j_call: TRBJ2-5
cdr3_aa: CASSPGRTIQETQYF
cdr3_nt: TGTGCCAGCAGCCCCGGACGGACGATCCAAGAGACCCAGTACTTC

v_call: TRBV30
d_call: .
cdr3_length: 15
clone_size: .
j_call: TRBJ2-3
cdr3_aa: CAWSVRLTHGDTQFF
cdr3_nt: TGTGCCTGGAGTGTACGGCTCACCCATGGAGATACGCAGTTTTTT

v_call: TRBV30
d_call: .
cdr3_length: 13
clone_size: .
j_call: TRBJ1-1
cdr3_aa: CAWSRQENSGAFF
cdr3_nt: TGTGCCTGGAGTAGGCAGGAGAACAGTGGAGCTTTCTTT

v_call: TRBV6-1
d_call: .
cdr3_length: 14
clone_size: .
j_call: TRBJ2-2
cdr3_aa: CASSDLGCTGELFF
cdr3_nt: TGTGCCAGCAGTGATCTAGGTTGCACCGGGGAGCTGTTTTTT

v_call: TRBV6-6
d_call: .
cdr3_length: 14
clone_size: many
j_call: TRBJ2-1
cdr3_aa: CASTHGGSYNEQFF
cdr3_nt: TGTGCCAGCACCCACGGGGGTTCCTACAATGAGCAGTTCTTC

v_call: TRBV13
d_call: TRBD1
cdr3_length: 13
clone_size: many
j_call: TRBJ1-2
cdr3_aa: CASSPGDSYGYTF
cdr3_nt: TGTGCCAGCAGCCCAGGGGACAGCTATGGCTACACCTTC

v_call: TRBV2
d_call: TRBD1
cdr3_length: 18
clone_size: .
j_call: TRBJ2-6
cdr3_aa: CASRQGAGLSSGANVPTF
cdr3_nt: TGTGCCAGTAGACAGGGGGCGGGTCTGTCCTCTGGGGCAAACGTCCCGACTTTC

v_call: TRBV5-1
d_call: TRBD2
cdr3_length: 15
clone_size: .
j_call: TRBJ2-1
cdr3_aa: CASSWEGRTYNEQFF
cdr3_nt: TGCGCCAGCAGCTGGGAGGGGCGAACCTACAATGAGCAGTTCTTC

v_call: TRBV12-3/TRBV12-4
d_call: .
cdr3_length: 14
clone_size: .
j_call: TRBJ2-7
cdr3_aa: CASSLAPGSYEQYF
cdr3_nt: TGTGCCAGCAGTTTAGCCCCTGGGTCCTACGAGCAGTATTTC

v_call: TRBV5-4
d_call: TRBD2
cdr3_length: 15
clone_size: many
j_call: TRBJ2-5
cdr3_aa: CASSFGTSGQETQYF
cdr3_nt: TGTGCCAGCAGCTTCGGGACTAGCGGGCAAGAGACCCAGTACTTC

v_call: TRBV7-8
d_call: TRBD1
cdr3_length: 17
clone_size: many
j_call: TRBJ2-2
cdr3_aa: CASSLATGGIDTGELFF
cdr3_nt: TGTGCCAGCAGCTTAGCTACAGGGGGCATTGACACCGGGGAGCTGTTTTTT

v_call: TRBV28
d_call: TRBD1
cdr3_length: 15
clone_size: .
j_call: TRBJ1-2
cdr3_aa: CTSSRAPRGIGGYTF
cdr3_nt: TGTACCAGCAGCCGCGCTCCCAGGGGGATTGGAGGCTACACCTTC

v_call: TRBV6-6
d_call: TRBD1
cdr3_length: 14
clone_size: many
j_call: TRBJ1-5
cdr3_aa: CASSYQGAGQPQHF
cdr3_nt: TGTGCCAGCAGTTACCAGGGGGCTGGACAGCCCCAGCATTTT

v_call: TRBV6-1
d_call: .
cdr3_length: 13
clone_size: many
j_call: TRBJ2-3
cdr3_aa: CASSPGAADTQYF
cdr3_nt: TGTGCCAGCAGTCCGGGGGCGGCAGATACGCAGTATTTT

v_call: TRBV28
d_call: TRBD2
cdr3_length: 18
clone_size: .
j_call: TRBJ2-1
cdr3_aa: CVSSPGGYGVAGVDEQFF
cdr3_nt: TGTGTCAGCAGTCCTGGAGGCTATGGAGTAGCGGGAGTGGATGAGCAGTTCTTC